Sequencing of this T cell receptor beta chain was carried out in a study of T-cell reconstitution after alpha-beta-depleted transplantation in children. A library of TCRbeta sequences, prepared with unique molecular identifiers, was generated. TCRdb reprocessed the PCR reads via MiXCR and lists one record per CDR3 protein. The table lists hundreds of thousands of distinct CDR3 sequences, around 12% of them singletons. In this sample, this clonotype turned up a few times. CDR3 size: 18 residues. CDR1 and CDR2 (germline): SGHAT, FQDESV (reference sequence). V lost 3 bases and J 3 bases, leaving 24 bases between the germline ends.

The source material was PBMCs, sampled before TCRalphabeta/CD19-depleted stem cell transplant. The source is a girl aged 2-15 years with congenital amegakaryocytic thrombocytopenia, due to receive a stem cell transplant. The chain recombines TRBV11-1 with TRBJ2-7, with a weak D call TRBD2 (7 bases). The CDR3 loop is CASSFVGGGPQLYYEQYF. The CDR3 DNA reads as TGTGCCAGCAGCTTTGTAGGGGGAGGGCCCCAACTATACTACGAGCAGTACTTC.